A selection of T cell receptor beta chains follows, all from one sample in a study of identifying expanded T cells in peripheral blood. Clones were read by immunoSEQ multiplex PCR, and TCRdb kept only the in-frame ones, dropping some. The sample gives 60,000 to 70,000 clones, about 89% of which show up once; around 4.6% is in the top ten. Sequences were obtained from blood. These receptors all stem from a person aged 18-69 years in good health. The CDR3 runs from the conserved cysteine through the conserved F or W. A D gene is named only where the DNA matches it firmly. A clone size is listed for some rows: how often the clone was seen (once, few, many), or a class if it is expanded.

cdr3_nt cdr3_aa d_call j_call clone_size v_call
TGTGCCAGAAGCTTACAGGGCTCTGGAAACACCATATATTTT CARSLQGSGNTIYF NA TRBJ1-3 NA TRBV5-3
TGTGCCAGCAGCTTAGCCAGGGGCGCCTACAATGAGCAGTTCTTC CASSLARGAYNEQFF NA TRBJ2-1 NA TRBV11-2
TGTGCCAGCAGTTTTCTCCTCGGGAGCTCTGATGGCTACACCTTC CASSFLLGSSDGYTF NA TRBJ1-2 NA TRBV28
TGTGCCAGCAGCGTAGAGAGGCGCGGCTCCTACAATGAGCAGTTCTTC CASSVERRGSYNEQFF NA TRBJ2-1 NA TRBV9
TGCGCCAGCAGTGATGCGGGGACGAATACGCAGTATTTT CASSDAGTNTQYF NA TRBJ2-3 NA TRBV10-1
TGTGCCAGCAGCCCCGGGACAGCGATCCTGAACACTGAAGCTTTCTTT CASSPGTAILNTEAFF TRBD1 TRBJ1-1 NA TRBV11-2
TGTGCCAGCAGTTTAAGAACTGGGCTAGCCGGAAACATTCAGTACTTC CASSLRTGLAGNIQYF NA TRBJ2-4 once TRBV27
TGTGCCAGCAGCGGGACAACAAACACCGGGGAGCTGTTTTTT CASSGTTNTGELFF NA TRBJ2-2 medium-sized TRBV5-6
TGTGCCAGCAGCCCCCCGGGGCTACGCGGCTACACCTTC CASSPPGLRGYTF NA TRBJ1-2 NA TRBV7-9
TGTGCCTGGAGTGTAACCGGAGGCGCACAGTACTTC CAWSVTGGAQYF NA TRBJ2-7 NA TRBV30
TGTGCCAGCAGTGAACTGATAGGGGATCACTCTGGAAACACCATATATTTT CASSELIGDHSGNTIYF NA TRBJ1-3 NA TRBV6-1
TGTGCCACCAGCAGAGTCCAGGTACAAGAGACCCAGTACTTC CATSRVQVQETQYF NA TRBJ2-5 once TRBV15
TGTGCCAGCTCACCGAACATGAACACTGAAGCTTTCTTT CASSPNMNTEAFF NA TRBJ1-1 NA TRBV18
TGTGCCAGTAGTATAGGCGAAGAGCAGTACTTC CASSIGEEQYF NA TRBJ2-7 NA TRBV19
TGTGCCAGCAGTGTAGCGGGGGGGCCAGATACGCAGTATTTT CASSVAGGPDTQYF TRBD2 TRBJ2-3 medium-sized TRBV6-4
TGTGCCAGCAGTTACTCGCTCAAATCCTACGAGCAGTACTTC CASSYSLKSYEQYF NA TRBJ2-7 NA TRBV6-6
TGTGCCAGCAGCTTGACGCCCGTGCAAAGCTACGAGCAGTACTTC CASSLTPVQSYEQYF NA TRBJ2-7 NA TRBV5-6
TGTGCCAGCTCACCAGAGTGGGCTAATGAAAAACTGTTTTTT CASSPEWANEKLFF NA TRBJ1-4 once TRBV18
TGTGCCACCCTGGGTACAGGGAGTTGGGACACTGAAGCTTTCTTT CATLGTGSWDTEAFF NA TRBJ1-1 NA TRBV2
TGTGCCAGCAGTGACACATCTAACTATGGCTACACCTTC CASSDTSNYGYTF NA TRBJ1-2 once TRBV6-4
TGTGCCATCAGGTCTAGCGGGGGTTACAATGAGCAGTTCTTC CAIRSSGGYNEQFF TRBD2 TRBJ2-1 NA TRBV10-3
TGTGCCAGCAGCTTGTGGAGAGGCACAGATACGCAGTATTTT CASSLWRGTDTQYF NA TRBJ2-3 NA TRBV7-6
TGTGCCAGCAGGGGGACAGCCTATGCAACTAATGAAAAACTGTTTTTT CASRGTAYATNEKLFF TRBD1 TRBJ1-4 once TRBV27
TGTGCCAGCAGCAATTTAACAATTTGGGAGGATGACAATCAGCCCCAGCATTTT CASSNLTIWEDDNQPQHF NA TRBJ1-5 NA TRBV21-1
TGCGCCAGTGCTAGACCGGGAAGCTCCAGGGAGCTGTTTTTT CASARPGSSRELFF NA TRBJ2-2 NA TRBV5-1
TGTGCCTGGGGACAGTCTAATGAGCAGTTCTTC CAWGQSNEQFF NA TRBJ2-1 NA TRBV30
TGCGCCAGCAGCTTGGCTCCTACCGGGACAGACTCCTACAATGAGCAGTTCTTC CASSLAPTGTDSYNEQFF TRBD1 TRBJ2-1 NA TRBV5-1
TGTGCCAGCAGTGCGGAGGGGGCTGGGGCCAACGTCCTGACTTTC CASSAEGAGANVLTF NA TRBJ2-6 NA TRBV6-5
TGCGCCAGCAGCTCAGGGGCAGGGTTTCTCCCGGATACGCAGTATTTT CASSSGAGFLPDTQYF NA TRBJ2-3 NA TRBV5-1
TGTGCCAGCAGTGACGCGACAGGGACTGCAGATACGCAGTATTTT CASSDATGTADTQYF NA TRBJ2-3 NA TRBV6-4